This T cell receptor (beta chain) was found in a study of molecular identifiers for immune sequencing clone quantification. TCRdb processed the PCR reads anew with MiXCR; each CDR3 protein has one entry. The sample yields roughly 320,000 distinct CDR3 sequences, about 22% seen once. V was cut by 7 bases and J by 7 bases, with 16 bases left in between. The CDR3 is 13 residues long. Germline V gene sequence: CDR1 MNHEY, CDR2 SVGAGI. The chain uses TRBV6-5 and TRBJ1-1, with D tentatively TRBD1 (6 bases). The receptor's source is a human donor in good health. Some libraries in this study had Jurkat cell RNA spiked in. The specimen was naive CD8+ T cells from blood, with Jurkat cell RNA spiked in. Subset meaning: FACS-sorted CD8+CD4-CCR7+CD45RA+ naive T cells. The CDR3 reads CASTTGPGGEAFF. The CDR3 DNA reads TGTGCCAGCACCACAGGGCCGGGGGGTGAAGCTTTCTTT.